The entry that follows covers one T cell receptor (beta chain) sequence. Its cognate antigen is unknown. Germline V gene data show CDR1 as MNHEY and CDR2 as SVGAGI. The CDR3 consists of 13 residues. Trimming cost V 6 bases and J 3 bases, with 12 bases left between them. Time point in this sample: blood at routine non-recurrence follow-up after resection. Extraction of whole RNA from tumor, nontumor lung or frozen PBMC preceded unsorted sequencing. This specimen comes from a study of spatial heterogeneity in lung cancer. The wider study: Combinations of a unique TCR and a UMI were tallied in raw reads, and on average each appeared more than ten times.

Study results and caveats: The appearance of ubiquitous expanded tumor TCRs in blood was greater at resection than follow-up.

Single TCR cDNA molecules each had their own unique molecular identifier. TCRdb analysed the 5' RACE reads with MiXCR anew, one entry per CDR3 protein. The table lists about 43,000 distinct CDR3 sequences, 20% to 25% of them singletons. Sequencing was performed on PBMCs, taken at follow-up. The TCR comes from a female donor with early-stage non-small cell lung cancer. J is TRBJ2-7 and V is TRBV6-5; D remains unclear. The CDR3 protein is CASSPSADYEQYF. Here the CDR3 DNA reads TGTGCCAGCAGCCCGAGCGCCGACTACGAGCAGTACTTC.